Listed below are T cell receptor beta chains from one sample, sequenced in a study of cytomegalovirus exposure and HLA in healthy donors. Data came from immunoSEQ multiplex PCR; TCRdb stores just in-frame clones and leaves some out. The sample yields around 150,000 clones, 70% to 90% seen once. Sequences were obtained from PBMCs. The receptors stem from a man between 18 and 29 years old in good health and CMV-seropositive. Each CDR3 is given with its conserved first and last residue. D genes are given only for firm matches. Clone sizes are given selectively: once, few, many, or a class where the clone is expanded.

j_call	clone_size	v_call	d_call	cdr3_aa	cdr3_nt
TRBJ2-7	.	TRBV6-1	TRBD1	CASSEAWTGYEQYF	TGTGCCAGCAGTGAAGCTTGGACAGGCTACGAGCAGTACTTC
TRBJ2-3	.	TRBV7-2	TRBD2	CASSGRTSGGAWDTQYF	TGTGCCAGCAGCGGCCGGACTAGCGGGGGGGCATGGGATACGCAGTATTTT
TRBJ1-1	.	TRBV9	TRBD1	CASSPGQGNTEAFF	TGTGCCAGCAGCCCAGGACAGGGGAACACTGAAGCTTTCTTT
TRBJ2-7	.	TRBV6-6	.	CASSQRDLSYEQYF	TGTGCCAGCAGTCAAAGAGATTTGTCCTACGAGCAGTACTTC
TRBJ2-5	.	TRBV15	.	CATSTRSTGETQYF	TGTGCCACCAGCACCCGGTCTACCGGAGAGACCCAGTACTTC
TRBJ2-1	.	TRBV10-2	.	CASSESVRLYNEQFF	TGCGCCAGCAGTGAGTCGGTGAGACTCTACAATGAGCAGTTCTTC
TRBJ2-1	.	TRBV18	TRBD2	CASSPKKPGLAGDNEQFF	TGTGCCAGCTCACCCAAAAAACCGGGACTAGCGGGGGACAATGAGCAGTTCTTC
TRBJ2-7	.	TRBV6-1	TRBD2	CASSELGGGGYEQYF	TGTGCCAGCAGTGAACTCGGGGGGGGCGGGTACGAGCAGTACTTC
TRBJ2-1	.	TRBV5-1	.	CASSPTTDNEQFF	TGCGCCAGCAGCCCCACGACAGACAATGAGCAGTTCTTC
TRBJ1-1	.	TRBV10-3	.	CAITDPGIGTEAFF	TGTGCCATCACTGACCCAGGGATTGGGACTGAAGCTTTCTTT
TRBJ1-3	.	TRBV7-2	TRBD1	CASSPSQGISGNTIYF	TGTGCCAGCAGCCCGTCACAGGGGATCTCTGGAAACACCATATATTTT
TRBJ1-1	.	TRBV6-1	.	CASSEQVGTEAFF	TGTGCCAGCAGTGAACAAGTCGGCACTGAAGCTTTCTTT
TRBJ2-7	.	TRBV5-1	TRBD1	CASSLALGTGVEQYF	TGCGCCAGCAGCTTGGCCCTAGGGACAGGGGTCGAGCAGTACTTC
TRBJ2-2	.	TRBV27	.	CTSSPGYTGELFF	TGTACCAGCAGTCCAGGGTACACCGGGGAGCTGTTTTTT
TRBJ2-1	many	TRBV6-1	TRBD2	CASSEASGAYNEQFF	TGTGCCAGCAGTGAAGCTAGCGGGGCGTACAATGAGCAGTTCTTC
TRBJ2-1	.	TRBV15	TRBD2	CATSRDHSGGANEQFF	TGTGCCACCAGCAGAGATCACAGCGGGGGGGCGAATGAGCAGTTCTTC
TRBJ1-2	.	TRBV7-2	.	CASSLGLGANYGYTF	TGTGCCAGCAGCTTAGGATTAGGGGCTAACTATGGCTACACCTTC
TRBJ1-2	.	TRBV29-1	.	CSVGEGYGYTF	TGCAGCGTTGGGGAGGGTTATGGCTACACCTTC
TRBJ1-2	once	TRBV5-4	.	CASKTKGWGYGYTF	TGTGCCAGCAAGACCAAGGGGTGGGGCTATGGCTACACCTTC
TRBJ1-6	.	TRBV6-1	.	CASSNGGTLHF	TGTGCCAGCAGTAACGGCGGGACCCTCCACTTT
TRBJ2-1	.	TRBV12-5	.	CASALGMEYNEQFF	TGTGCTAGTGCCCTCGGCATGGAGTACAATGAGCAGTTCTTC
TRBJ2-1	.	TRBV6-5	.	CASSPNNEQFF	TGTGCCAGCAGCCCCAACAATGAGCAGTTCTTC
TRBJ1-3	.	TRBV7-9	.	CASSRSSSGNTIYF	TGTGCCAGCAGCCGCTCTAGTTCCGGAAACACCATATATTTT
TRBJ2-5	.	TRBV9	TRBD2	CASSVDRGGETQYF	TGTGCCAGCAGCGTAGATAGGGGAGGGGAGACCCAGTACTTC
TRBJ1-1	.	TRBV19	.	CASGKRGGNTEAFF	TGTGCCAGTGGAAAGAGAGGGGGGAACACTGAAGCTTTCTTT
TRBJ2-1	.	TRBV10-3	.	CAIRGEAGPGNEQFF	TGTGCCATCAGAGGGGAAGCAGGGCCAGGGAATGAGCAGTTCTTC
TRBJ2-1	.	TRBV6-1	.	CASSPSVITYNEQFF	TGTGCCAGCAGCCCTTCGGTGATTACCTACAATGAGCAGTTCTTC
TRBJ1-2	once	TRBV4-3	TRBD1	CASSRPDRGLDGYTF	TGCGCCAGCAGCCGACCGGACAGGGGGCTTGATGGCTACACCTTC
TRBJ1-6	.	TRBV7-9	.	CASSLDAGPNSPLHF	TGTGCCAGCAGCTTGGACGCGGGACCCAATTCACCCCTCCACTTT
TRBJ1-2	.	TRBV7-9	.	CASSLRYGYTF	TGTGCCAGCAGCTTGCGGTATGGCTACACCTTC
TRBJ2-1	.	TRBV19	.	CASSIQASYNEQFF	TGTGCCAGTAGTATCCAGGCCTCCTACAATGAGCAGTTCTTC
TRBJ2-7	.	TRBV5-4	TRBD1	CASGTRGTQAYEQYF	TGTGCCAGCGGCACCAGGGGGACCCAGGCTTACGAGCAGTACTTC
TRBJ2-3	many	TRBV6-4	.	CASSDSSGPDTQYF	TGTGCCAGCAGTGACTCGAGCGGGCCAGATACGCAGTATTTT
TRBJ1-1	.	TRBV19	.	CASSIVSGWPMNTEAFF	TGTGCCAGTAGTATAGTGTCGGGGTGGCCCATGAACACTGAAGCTTTCTTT
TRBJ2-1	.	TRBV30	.	CAWDYDPISYNEQFF	TGTGCCTGGGACTACGACCCCATCTCATACAATGAGCAGTTCTTC
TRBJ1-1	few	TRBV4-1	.	CASSQGGGEAFF	TGCGCCAGCAGCCAAGGCGGGGGTGAAGCTTTCTTT
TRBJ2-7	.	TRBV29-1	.	CSVKSRGYEQYF	TGCAGCGTTAAGTCCCGGGGCTACGAGCAGTACTTC
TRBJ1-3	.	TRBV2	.	CASSFSGVLVGNTIYF	TGTGCCAGCAGTTTCTCAGGGGTACTAGTTGGAAACACCATATATTTT
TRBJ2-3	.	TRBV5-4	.	CASSPPPRQPGTDTQYF	TGTGCCAGCAGCCCCCCCCCGCGACAGCCGGGCACAGATACGCAGTATTTT
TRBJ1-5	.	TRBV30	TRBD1	CAWSSRARGDQPQHF	TGTGCCTGGAGCTCGAGGGCCAGGGGGGACCAACCCCAGCATTTT
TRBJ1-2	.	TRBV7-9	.	CASSLGVGRDIGYTF	TGTGCCAGCAGCTTAGGGGTGGGGCGCGATATTGGCTACACCTTC
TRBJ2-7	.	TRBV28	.	CASRPTDRSYEQYF	TGTGCCAGCAGACCTACTGACAGATCCTACGAGCAGTACTTC
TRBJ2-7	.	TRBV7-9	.	CSSSPVSYEQYF	TGTTCCAGCAGCCCAGTATCCTACGAGCAGTACTTC
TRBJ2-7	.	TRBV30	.	CAWSPGENEQYF	TGTGCCTGGAGTCCAGGGGAGAACGAGCAGTACTTC
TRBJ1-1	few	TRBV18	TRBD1	CASSPWDRVYTEAFF	TGTGCCAGCTCACCCTGGGACAGGGTCTACACTGAAGCTTTCTTT
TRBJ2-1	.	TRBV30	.	CAAGSRDEQFF	TGTGCCGCGGGGTCCCGGGATGAGCAGTTCTTC
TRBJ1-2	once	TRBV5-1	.	CASSLDGGDNYGYTF	TGCGCCAGCAGCTTGGACGGGGGGGACAACTATGGCTACACCTTC
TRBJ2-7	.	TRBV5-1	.	CASSLGGGPHEQYF	TGCGCCAGCAGCTTGGGAGGGGGACCCCACGAGCAGTACTTC
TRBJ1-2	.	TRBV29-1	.	CSVEARDTGRPYGYTF	TGCAGCGTTGAAGCCCGGGACACGGGAAGGCCCTATGGCTACACCTTC
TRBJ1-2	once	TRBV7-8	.	CASSLVGLNYGYTF	TGTGCCAGCAGCTTAGTTGGGCTAAACTATGGCTACACCTTC
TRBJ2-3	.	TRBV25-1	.	CASSEPPFGLSTDTQYF	TGTGCCAGCAGTGAACCCCCGTTTGGTCTAAGCACAGATACGCAGTATTTT
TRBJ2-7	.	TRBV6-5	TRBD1	CASSYSQGANRYEQYF	TGTGCCAGCAGTTACTCGCAGGGGGCTAATCGCTATGAGCAGTACTTC
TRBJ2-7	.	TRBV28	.	CASKEGPTYEQYF	TGTGCCAGCAAGGAGGGCCCTACCTACGAGCAGTACTTC
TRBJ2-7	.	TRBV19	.	CASSIVSGANYEQYF	TGTGCCAGTAGTATAGTCTCAGGGGCTAACTACGAGCAGTACTTC
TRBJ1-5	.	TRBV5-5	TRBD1	CASSKSRDSFQPQHF	TGTGCCAGCAGCAAATCACGGGACAGCTTTCAGCCCCAGCATTTT
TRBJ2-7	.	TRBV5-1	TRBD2	CASTDGGGRKSNEQYF	TGCGCCAGCACCGACGGGGGGGGCAGGAAGTCAAACGAGCAGTACTTC
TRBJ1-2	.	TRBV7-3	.	CASSLITSPLSYGYTF	TGTGCCAGCAGCTTAATCACCTCCCCCCTGAGCTATGGCTACACCTTC
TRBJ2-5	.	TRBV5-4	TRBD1	CASRPTGARQETQYF	TGTGCCAGCAGACCCACAGGGGCCCGACAAGAGACCCAGTACTTC
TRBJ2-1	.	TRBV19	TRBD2	CASSIGLAGFFEQFF	TGTGCCAGTAGTATAGGACTAGCGGGGTTTTTTGAGCAGTTCTTC
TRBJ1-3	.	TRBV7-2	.	CASSLARAGNTIYF	TGTGCCAGCAGCTTAGCCAGGGCTGGAAACACCATATATTTT